Each of the 20 T cell receptor beta chains below was sequenced from the same sample in a study of a mutant IDH1 vaccine in newly diagnosed glioma. Produced via immunoSEQ multiplex PCR; TCRdb's table is partial and in-frame only. The profile shows around 33,000 clones, 65% to 80% of them singletons. The sample's time point: baseline, week 1 (first vaccination visit). The treatment was: pre-vaccination baseline after standard-of-care therapy. The sample in question was peripheral blood mononuclear cells (PBMCs), obtained from a glioma patient treated with radiotherapy, temozolomide or both. The receptors derive from a man in his fifties with glioma. Some clones in this sample may be carry-over from other donors' samples.

The V call is TRBV5-1, the J call TRBJ2-5; a possible D gene is TRBD2 (5 bases). The CDR3 runs to 13 residues. Trimming took off 6 bases at V and 3 bases at J, with 12 bases between the two ends. CDR1 is SGHRS and CDR2 is YFSETQ in the germline V gene. The CDR3 sequence: CASTRDSEETQYF. CDR3 nucleotides: TGCGCCAGCACCCGGGATTCTGAAGAGACCCAGTACTTC. Together with reference TRBV5-1 and TRBJ2-5, the CDR3 gives the full variable domain: KAGVTQTPRYLIKTRGQQVTLSCSPISGHRSVSWYQQTPGQGLQFLFEYFSETQRNKGNFPGRFSGRQFSNSRSEMNVSTLELGDSALYLCASTRDSEETQYFGPGTRLLVL.

The chain carries TRBV2 and TRBJ1-4, with 9 bases aligning to TRBD1. The CDR3 totals 17 residues. Trimming took 4 bases from V and 0 from J; bases not matched to a gene: 6. CDR1 is SNHLY and CDR2 is FYNNEI in the germline V gene. CDR3 region: CASSAGQGVATNEKLFF. In DNA form, the CDR3 reads TGTGCCAGCAGTGCGGGACAGGGCGTTGCAACTAATGAAAAACTGTTTTTT. The complete variable domain, with remaining parts taken from reference TRBV2 and TRBJ1-4, reads EPEVTQTPSHQVTQMGQEVILRCVPISNHLYFYWYRQILGQKVEFLVSFYNNEISEKSEIFDDQFSVERPDGSNFTLKIRSTKLEDSAMYFCASSAGQGVATNEKLFFGSGTQLSVL.

For the CDR3, the DNA is TGCAGCGTCGATCAGGGGGGTGGGCAGTACTTC. Translating it yields CSVDQGGGQYF. The J gene is TRBJ2-7, the V gene TRBV29-1; D may be TRBD1 (7 bases). The CDR3 consists of 11 residues. The V and J ends lost 6 bases and 9 bases respectively, with 15 bases between them. Per the germline V gene, CDR1 is SQVTM and CDR2 is ANQGSEA.

This sequence joins TRBV6-1 and TRBJ2-4; D is undetermined. The V and J ends lost 4 bases and 8 bases respectively, with 18 bases between them. Germline CDR1 and CDR2: MNHNS and SASEGT. The CDR3 contains 15 residues. CDR3: CASSGSDKGWDIQYF. The CDR3, as DNA: TGTGCCAGCAGTGGATCGGATAAGGGTTGGGACATTCAGTACTTC.

The chain carries TRBV2 and TRBJ2-5; possible D gene TRBD2, 6 bases. The CDR3 covers 11 residues. The ends were cut back, 8 bases at V and 5 bases at J, with 9 bases in the middle. In germline, CDR1 is SNHLY, CDR2 FYNNEI. The CDR3: CASAGGETQYF. CDR3 DNA sequence: TGTGCCAGCGCTGGGGGGGAGACCCAGTACTTC.

The J gene is TRBJ2-6, the V gene TRBV5-1, with D possibly being TRBD1 (6 bases). This CDR3 region has 17 residues. CDR1 and CDR2 (germline): SGHRS, YFSETQ. The V end was cut by 2 bases, the J end by 0 bases, with 12 bases between. CDR3: CASSFRPGDSGANVLTF. The CDR3 DNA sequence: TGCGCCAGCAGCTTTAGACCAGGGGACTCTGGGGCCAACGTCCTGACTTTC.

This clone is labeled as medium-sized. The V and J genes are TRBV19 and TRBJ2-1; 7 bases are shared with TRBD2. V was clipped by 5 bases and J by 6 bases; unmatched bases: 7. CDR1 and CDR2 from the germline V gene are LNHDA and SQIVND (reference sequence). CDR3 length: 14 residues. The CDR3, as DNA: TGTGCCAGTAGTGAGCTAGCGGAGGCCAATGAGCAGTTCTTC. As protein: CASSELAEANEQFF. The whole variable domain, filled in from reference TRBV19 and TRBJ2-1, reads DGGITQSPKYLFRKEGQNVTLSCEQNLNHDAMYWYRQDPGQGLRLIYYSQIVNDFQKGDIAEGYSVSREKKESFPLTVTSAQKNPTAFYLCASSELAEANEQFFGPGTRLTVL.

The V and J genes are TRBV2 and TRBJ1-3; TRBD1 matches 7 bases. Trimming cost V 7 bases and J 9 bases; bases outside gene matches: 12. The germline CDR1 and CDR2 sequences are SNHLY and FYNNEI. This CDR3 contains 14 residues. The CDR3 is CASNPETGMSTIYF. The CDR3 coding sequence is TGTGCCAGCAATCCAGAGACAGGGATGAGCACCATATATTTT.

This chain joins TRBV7-2 and TRBJ2-3; D gene ambiguous. V was clipped by 5 bases and J by 1 base, with 13 bases between them. Germline CDR1 and CDR2: SGHTA and FQGNSA. The CDR3 is 15 amino acids. The DNA for the CDR3 is TGTGCCAGCAGCCCTGACTCGGGCGGCACAGATACGCAGTATTTT. It encodes CASSPDSGGTDTQYF.

The CDR3 nucleotides are TGTGCCACCAGCAGTGGAGGAGTTCGCTATGGCTACACCTTC. Protein sequence: CATSSGGVRYGYTF. The V call is TRBV15, the J call TRBJ1-2; the D is unclear. V lost 3 bases and J 4 bases, leaving 12 bases between the germline ends. Per the germline V gene, CDR1 is LNHNV and CDR2 is YYDKDF (reference sequence). The CDR3 is 14 amino acids.

This chain uses TRBV27 with TRBJ2-5; 10 nucleotides line up with TRBD2. This CDR3 contains 16 residues. V shed 3 bases, J shed 3 bases, and the junction held 7 bases outside the gene matches. Germline CDR1 MNHEY, CDR2 SMNVEV (reference sequence). As DNA, the CDR3 is TGTGCCAGCAGTTTCTCCCCTAGCGGGGGTGAAGAGACCCAGTACTTC. Its protein product is CASSFSPSGGEETQYF.

This sequence joins TRBV6-5 and TRBJ1-3; TRBD1 might be the D (5 bases). Between the trimmed V and J ends, which lost 6 bases and 2 bases, there was a span of 8 bases. The length of the CDR3 is 13 residues. Germline CDR1 and CDR2: MNHEY and SVGAGI. This CDR3 is CASSGGAGNTIYF. The CDR3 DNA sequence: TGTGCCAGCAGCGGAGGGGCTGGAAACACCATATATTTT.

The chain recombines TRBV5-1 with TRBJ2-2; D could derive from TRBD1 or TRBD2 (5 bases each). From germline, CDR1 is SGHRS and CDR2 YFSETQ. The CDR3 loop spans 14 amino acids. V lost 4 bases to trimming and J lost 4 bases, with 11 bases between them. CDR3 sequence: CASSPGLSTGELFF. Written as DNA, the CDR3 is TGCGCCAGCAGCCCGGGGCTATCCACCGGGGAGCTGTTTTTT.

The V and J genes are TRBV27 and TRBJ2-7; 7 nucleotides align to TRBD1. This CDR3 has 12 residues. Trimming cost V 8 bases and J 3 bases; bases outside gene matches: 4. CDR1 and CDR2 (germline): MNHEY, SMNVEV (reference sequence). The CDR3 nucleotides read TGTGCCAGCCCCCGGGACAGCTACGAGCAGTACTTC. It translates to CASPRDSYEQYF.

The V and J genes are TRBV11-2 and TRBJ2-7; 7 bases match TRBD2. Trimming at V came to 4 bases and at J to 4 bases, leaving 7 bases not matched to a gene. Looked up from germline, CDR1 is SGHAT and CDR2 is FQNNGV. The CDR3 consists of 14 residues. The CDR3 DNA reads TGTGCCAGCAGCTACGCCGGCGGGAGTTACGAGCAGTACTTC. Translating gives CASSYAGGSYEQYF.

V and J are TRBV5-4 and TRBJ1-2; unclear D gene. CDR1 and CDR2 from the germline V gene are SGHNT and YYREEE (reference sequence). The V end was cut by 3 bases, the J end by 4 bases, with 16 bases between. The CDR3 spans 15 residues. The CDR3 region has the DNA TGTGCCAGCAGCTCCCCGGGCCAACTTCTCTATGGCTACACCTTC. This encodes CASSSPGQLLYGYTF.

The V gene is TRBV30, the J gene TRBJ1-1; no reliable D call. Germline V CDR1 and CDR2: GTSNPN, SVGIG (reference sequence). CDR3 length equals 13 residues. V was pared by 2 bases and J by 1 base, with 8 bases between. The CDR3 DNA reads TGTGCCTGGAGTAACTGGGAGAACACTGAAGCTTTCTTT. Translating gives CAWSNWENTEAFF.

The rearrangement uses TRBV19 and TRBJ2-1; 11 positions agree with TRBD2. Trimming at V came to 5 bases and at J to 2 bases, leaving 5 bases not matched to a gene. In germline, CDR1 is LNHDA, CDR2 SQIVND (reference sequence). The CDR3 has 16 residues. The CDR3 reads CASSPGLAVTYNEQFF. As DNA, the CDR3 is TGTGCCAGTAGTCCGGGACTAGCGGTGACCTACAATGAGCAGTTCTTC.

The gene calls are TRBV18 and TRBJ1-2, with D tentatively TRBD1 (5 bases). V was clipped by 3 bases and J by 3 bases, with 8 bases between them. The CDR3 spans 13 residues. Germline V CDR1 and CDR2: KGHSH, LQKENI. CDR3 in amino acids: CASSPGTDYGYTF. The CDR3 coding sequence is TGTGCCAGCTCACCGGGGACTGACTATGGCTACACCTTC.

V and J are TRBV19 and TRBJ1-1, with D possibly being TRBD1 (5 bases). The CDR3 spans 15 residues. V was shortened by 7 bases and J by 5 bases, with 20 bases between the two germline ends. In germline, CDR1 is LNHDA, CDR2 SQIVND (reference sequence). The CDR3 reads CASTHGGRSPTEAFF. The CDR3 DNA sequence: TGTGCCAGTACCCATGGGGGACGATCGCCGACTGAAGCTTTCTTT.